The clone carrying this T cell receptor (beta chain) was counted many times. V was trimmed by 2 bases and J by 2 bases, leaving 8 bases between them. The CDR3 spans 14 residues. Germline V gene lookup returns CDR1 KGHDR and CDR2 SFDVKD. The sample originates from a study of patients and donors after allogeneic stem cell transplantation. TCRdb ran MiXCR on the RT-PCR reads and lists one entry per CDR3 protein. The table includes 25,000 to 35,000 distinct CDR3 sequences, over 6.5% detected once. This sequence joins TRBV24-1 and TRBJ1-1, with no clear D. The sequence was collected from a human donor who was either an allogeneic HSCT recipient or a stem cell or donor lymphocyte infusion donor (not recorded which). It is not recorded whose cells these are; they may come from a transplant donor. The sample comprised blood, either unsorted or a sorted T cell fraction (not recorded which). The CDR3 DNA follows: TGTGCCACCAGTGATTGGCCACCAAACACTGAAGCTTTCTTT. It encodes CATSDWPPNTEAFF.